This TCR beta chain comes out of a study of blood T cells in healthy people across ages. Trimming shortened V by 6 bases and J by 0 bases, and 16 bases separated the two germline ends. Germline V CDR1 and CDR2: LGHNA, YSLEER. The CDR3 is 16 amino acids. Together with a sample-barcoded 5' primer, a J-beta primer mix was included in a second PCR lasting roughly 6 to 12 cycles. The authors tagged each cDNA molecule using a template-switch adaptor with 12 random nucleotides. TCRdb analysed the 5' RACE reads with MiXCR anew, one entry per CDR3 protein. Altogether 1.5 million to 2 million distinct CDR3 sequences are present, about 28% being singletons, with the ten largest covering 7.7%. Notes on this clonotype: The antigen is unknown.

Study results and caveats: Not knowing donor CMV status may have confounded expanded clonotype changes. Across the age range, TCR beta diversity per million T cells fell in a roughly linear way.

This chain connects TRBV4-3 to TRBJ2-3, with D unresolved. Source material: blood. This sequence was found in a woman aged 25 to 45 in good health. The CDR3 DNA is TGCGCCAGCAGTGAAAGGAATAACCCTAGCACAGATACGCAGTATTTT. Protein product: CASSERNNPSTDTQYF.